Listed here is a single TCR beta chain. Antigen: not known. Other DNA variants within this sample encode the same CDR3. This specimen comes from a study of cytomegalovirus exposure and HLA in healthy donors. In the study overall: Membership in the Caucasian-associated ancestry cluster was found for around four fifths of approximately 400 genotyped donors.

13 Jbeta primers and 60 Vbeta primers were used for the PCR. Produced via immunoSEQ multiplex PCR; TCRdb's table is partial and in-frame only. In the table there are about 140,000 clones, 82% of which are singletons. V shed 3 bases and J 1 base; nucleotides not matched to a gene: 2. Germline CDR1 and CDR2: SGHRS and YFSETQ. This CDR3 contains 14 residues. Notes on the study in general: Immune exposure information comprised only CMV serostatus. Reports indicated that the classifier achieved high specificity and sensitivity in diagnosing cytomegalovirus status. A later examination showed that TCR association rates differed by HLA locus, with DRB1 most and HLA-C fewest.

V gene TRBV5-1 combines with J gene TRBJ2-3; 7 bases are shared with TRBD1. The sample consisted of PBMCs. The receptor was isolated from a male donor in good health and CMV-seronegative. CDR3 region: CASSSGQGTDTQYF. As DNA, the CDR3 is TGCGCCAGCAGCTCTGGACAGGGCACAGATACGCAGTATTTT.